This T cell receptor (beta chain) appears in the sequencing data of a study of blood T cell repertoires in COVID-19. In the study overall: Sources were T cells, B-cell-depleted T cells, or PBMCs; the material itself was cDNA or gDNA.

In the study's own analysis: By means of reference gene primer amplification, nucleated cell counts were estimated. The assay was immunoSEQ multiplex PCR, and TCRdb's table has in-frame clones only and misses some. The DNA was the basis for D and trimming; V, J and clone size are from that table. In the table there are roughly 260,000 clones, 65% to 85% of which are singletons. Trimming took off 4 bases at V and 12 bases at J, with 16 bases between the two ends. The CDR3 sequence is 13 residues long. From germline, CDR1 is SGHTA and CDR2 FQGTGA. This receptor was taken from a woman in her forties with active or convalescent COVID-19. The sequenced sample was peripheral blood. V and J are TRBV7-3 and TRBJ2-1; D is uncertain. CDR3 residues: CASSSFASVGQFF. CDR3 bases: TGTGCCAGCAGCTCCTTCGCTAGTGTAGGGCAGTTCTTC.